This TCR beta chain was profiled in a study of blood T cell repertoires in COVID-19. Whole-study context: Donors in the United States, Italy and Spain gave samples during acute or convalescent COVID-19. PBMCs, B-cell-depleted T cells, or T cells were the source of the cDNA or gDNA that made up the material.

Authors' data handling: The assay estimated nucleated cells by amplifying reference gene primers. Data came from immunoSEQ multiplex PCR; TCRdb stores just in-frame clones and leaves some out. D and trimming come from the DNA, and the V and J calls and clone size come from that table. In the table there are some 270,000 clones, almost 90% of which are singletons. The germline gives CDR1 MDHEN, CDR2 SYDVKM. V was pared by 6 bases and J by 5 bases, with 3 bases of the junction left unmatched. CDR3 length equals 12 residues. The TCR sequence derives from a woman aged 60 to 75 with COVID-19, enrolled during active disease. The sequencing sample was made of peripheral blood. The rearrangement links TRBV28 to TRBJ2-5; TRBD1 agrees at 7 bases. The CDR3 coding sequence is TGTGCCAGCAGAGGGGGCGTGGAGACCCAGTACTTC. Its translation: CASRGGVETQYF. The whole variable domain, remainder taken from reference TRBV28 and TRBJ2-5, is DVKVTQSSRYLVKRTGEKVFLECVQDMDHENMFWYRQDPGLGLRLIYFSYDVKMKEKGDIPEGYSVSREKKERFSLILESASTNQTSMYLCASRGGVETQYFGPGTRLLVL.